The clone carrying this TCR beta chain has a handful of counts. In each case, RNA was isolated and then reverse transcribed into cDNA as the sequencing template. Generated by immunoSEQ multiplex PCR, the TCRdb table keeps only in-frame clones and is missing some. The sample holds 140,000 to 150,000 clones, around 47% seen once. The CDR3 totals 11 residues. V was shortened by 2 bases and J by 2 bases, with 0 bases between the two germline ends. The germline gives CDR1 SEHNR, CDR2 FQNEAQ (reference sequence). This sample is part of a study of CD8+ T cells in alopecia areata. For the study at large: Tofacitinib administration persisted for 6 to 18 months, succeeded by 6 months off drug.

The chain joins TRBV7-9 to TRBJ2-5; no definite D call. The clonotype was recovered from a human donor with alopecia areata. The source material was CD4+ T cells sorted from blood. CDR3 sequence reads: CASSLQETQYF. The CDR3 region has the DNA TGTGCCAGCAGCTTACAAGAGACCCAGTACTTC. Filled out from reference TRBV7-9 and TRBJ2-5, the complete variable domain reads DTGVSQNPRHKITKRGQNVTFRCDPISEHNRLYWYRQTLGQGPEFLTYFQNEAQLEKSRLLSDRFSAERPKGSFSTLEIQRTEQGDSAMYLCASSLQETQYFGPGTRLLVL.